A single sample is the source of the 18 T cell receptor beta chains below, sequenced in a study of tumor-infiltrating lymphocytes in primary liver carcinoma. Reverse transcription of 450 to 500 ng total RNA with a constant-region primer produced TCR beta cDNA. Sequencing libraries for TCR beta derived from three nested multiplex PCR rounds that used slightly modified ARM-PCR. In the first two PCR rounds, TRBV1-TRBV30 forward primers were paired with a C-beta reverse primer, and each round lasted approximately 9 cycles. One entry per CDR3 protein results from TCRdb running MiXCR on the multiplex PCR reads. The sample contains about 300,000 distinct CDR3 sequences, 60% to 80% of which appear only once. In addition to blood RNA drawn from unsorted whole blood, germline DNA was extracted. The source material was peripheral blood. These receptors originate from a man aged 35-49 years with primary liver carcinoma and hepatitis B virus infection.

A remark on this clonotype: This could be a read error, since a much larger clone is one nucleotide away. Given the absence of the conserved phenylalanine or tryptophan at the CDR3 end, a read error is likely. This rearrangement joins TRBV5-4 to TRBJ2-7; TRBD2 agrees at 11 bases. Looked up from germline, CDR1 is SGHNT and CDR2 is YYREEE (reference sequence). The CDR3 is 14 residues long. After removal of 5 bases from V and 5 bases from J, the junction contained 6 bases not matched to a gene. The CDR3 region is CASRGGTSGHEQYL. The CDR3 DNA sequence: TGTGCCAGCAGGGGGGGGACTAGCGGCCACGAGCAGTACCTC.

Worth noting for this clonotype: Since a much larger clone is just one base distant, this may be a read error. This sequence joins TRBV5-1 and TRBJ2-1, with D perhaps matching TRBD1 (5 bases). The CDR3 has 14 residues. Germline V gives CDR1 SGHRS, CDR2 YFSETQ. Trimming took off 0 bases at V and 11 bases at J, with 15 bases between the two ends. The CDR3 sequence: CASSLASGSRKQFF. The CDR3 nucleotides read TGCGCCAGCAGCTTGGCCTCAGGGTCCCGTAAGCAGTTCTTC.

The sample holds many counts of this clonotype. The chain carries TRBV6-2 or TRBV6-3 and TRBJ1-3, with D uncertain. Deletions cut 4 bases from V and 7 bases from J, with 8 bases between. Germline V gives CDR1 MNHEY, CDR2 SVGEGT. The CDR3 is 12 residues long. The chain's CDR3 is CASSSFLNTIYF. The CDR3, as DNA: TGTGCCAGCAGTTCCTTTCTTAACACCATATATTTT.

A word on this clonotype: Without the conserved terminal phenylalanine or tryptophan, this CDR3 likely stems from a read error. The V gene is TRBV29-1, the J gene TRBJ2-5; no clear D. CDR1 and CDR2 from the germline V gene are SQVTM and ANQGSEA. The CDR3 spans 12 residues. The CDR3 DNA is TGCAACGTTGAGCATCCCCGAGAGACCCAGTACCTC. Protein sequence: CNVEHPRETQYL.

About this clonotype: Given a much more abundant clone one base away, this may be a read error. This chain connects TRBV6-1 to TRBJ2-1, with 10 nucleotides matching TRBD2. CDR1 and CDR2 (germline): MNHNS, SASEGT. The CDR3 length is 14 residues. With V trimmed by 6 bases and J by 6 bases, 5 bases remained unmatched. CDR3 protein: CASSTSGIVNEQFF. The CDR3 DNA follows: TGTGCCAGCAGCACTAGCGGGATCGTCAATGAGCAGTTCTTC.

There are many counts of this clonotype. V usage is TRBV6-1 and J usage is TRBJ2-5; the D gene is possibly TRBD2 (5 bases). The CDR3 is 15 residues long. Germline CDR1 reads MNHNS; CDR2 reads SASEGT. V was cut by 11 bases and J by 0 bases, with 19 bases left in between. The CDR3 DNA is TGTGCCGGAGGAGAGGGCCTTGGAAACCAAGAGACCCAGTACTTC. Encoded protein: CAGGEGLGNQETQYF.

This clonotype showed up just once. Since the CDR3 does not end with the conserved phenylalanine or tryptophan, this likely comes from a read error. The chain carries TRBV7-9 and TRBJ1-2; 9 bases are shared with TRBD1. Germline-derived CDR1 and CDR2 are SEHNR and FQNEAQ (reference sequence). V shed 3 bases, J shed 9 bases, and the junction held 5 bases outside the gene matches. The CDR3 has 13 residues. As DNA, the CDR3 is TGTGCCAGCAGCTTTGGGACAGGGAATAGCTACACCGTC. Its protein product is CASSFGTGNSYTV.

V and J are TRBV27 and TRBJ2-3; D gene ambiguous. The V end was cut by 2 bases, the J end by 0 bases, with 6 bases between. Germline lookup yields CDR1 MNHEY and CDR2 SMNVEV (reference sequence). The CDR3 totals 14 residues. CDR3 in DNA: TGTGCCAGCAGTTTAATGTTAAGCACAGATACGCAGTATTTT. Translated, it gives CASSLMLSTDTQYF.

On this clonotype: One end of the junction fails to match germline, which may point to a read error. J is TRBJ2-3 and V is TRBV5-1; 9 bases line up with TRBD2. The germline V gene has CDR1 SGHRS and CDR2 YFSETQ. The CDR3 sequence is 15 residues long. The CDR3 coding sequence is TGCGCCAGCAGCGTGGGACTAGCCACCACAGATATGCAGTATTTT. Translation: CASSVGLATTDMQYF.

Concerning this clonotype itself: This is likely a read error, given that the CDR3 carries no conserved phenylalanine or tryptophan at its end. J is TRBJ2-7 and V is TRBV29-1, with 7 bases aligning to TRBD2. CDR1 SQVTM and CDR2 ANQGSEA come from the germline V gene. V lost 6 bases and J lost 10; bases outside the gene matches: 15. CDR3 length equals 13 residues. The CDR3 coding sequence is TGCAGCGTAACCGGGACGGGGAGGGGAGAACAGTACTCC. The encoded protein is CSVTGTGRGEQYS.

A remark on this clonotype: Being one base from a much bigger clone, this may be a read error. Here the CDR3 DNA reads TGTGCCAGCGTCCGGAGCTCCTACGAGCAGTACTTC. Its translation is CASVRSSYEQYF. The rearrangement joins TRBV6-5 to TRBJ2-7; D is ambiguous. The CDR3 length is 12 residues. Germline V gene lookup returns CDR1 MNHEY and CDR2 SVGAGI. Trimming removed 8 bases at V and 0 bases at J, with 8 bases between.

The chain employs TRBV28 and TRBJ2-1; 7 bases are a match to TRBD2. There are 15 residues in the CDR3. V trimming: 1 base; J trimming: 3 bases; junction bases outside the gene matches: 3. Per the germline V gene, CDR1 is MDHEN and CDR2 is SYDVKM. The CDR3 sequence: CASSLLGGSYNEQFF. For the CDR3, the DNA is TGTGCCAGCAGTTTATTAGGCGGGAGCTACAATGAGCAGTTCTTC. The variable domain in full, completed from reference TRBV28 and TRBJ2-1, reads DVKVTQSSRYLVKRTGEKVFLECVQDMDHENMFWYRQDPGLGLRLIYFSYDVKMKEKGDIPEGYSVSREKKERFSLILESASTNQTSMYLCASSLLGGSYNEQFFGPGTRLTVL.

This clonotype was recorded a few times. J is TRBJ2-5 and V is TRBV4-2, with 13 positions matching TRBD2. Germline V CDR1 and CDR2: LGHNA, YNFKEQ. Germline trimming cut 1 base from V and 5 bases from J; bases unmatched to any gene: 10. The CDR3 extends over 18 amino acids. CDR3 nucleotide sequence: TGTGCCAGCAGCCAAGGAGGACTAGCGGGAGTAGGTCGGGAGACCCAGTACTTC. This encodes CASSQGGLAGVGRETQYF.

This clonotype was recorded at least ten times. This chain uses TRBV6-5 with TRBJ1-5, with 7 nucleotides matching TRBD1. This CDR3 is built from 15 residues. V was clipped by 5 bases and J by 1 base; unmatched bases: 5. Germline V CDR1 and CDR2: MNHEY, SVGAGI. The CDR3 is CASSVQGGSNQPQHF. The CDR3 region has the DNA TGTGCCAGCAGTGTCCAGGGGGGCAGCAATCAGCCCCAGCATTTT.

Comments on this clonotype: One end of the junction fails to match germline, which may point to a read error. The chain combines TRBV6-1 with TRBJ2-3, with no clear D. Germline CDR1 reads MNHNS; CDR2 reads SASEGT. CDR3 length: 11 residues. The CDR3 protein is CASSHADTQYF. The CDR3 nucleotides read TGTGCTAGCAGCCACGCAGATACGCAGTATTTT.

The rearrangement joins TRBV7-8 to TRBJ2-7; 11 bases are a match to TRBD1. Trimming took 7 bases from V and 7 from J; bases not matched to a gene: 9. Germline V CDR1 and CDR2: SGHVS, FQNEAQ. This CDR3 has 14 amino acids. CDR3: CASNPGQGAGEQYF. The CDR3, as DNA: TGTGCCAGCAACCCCGGACAGGGGGCGGGGGAGCAGTACTTC. The variable domain in full, completed from reference TRBV7-8 and TRBJ2-7, reads GAGVSQSPRYKVAKRGQDVALRCDPISGHVSLFWYQQALGQGPEFLTYFQNEAQLDKSGLPSDRFFAERPEGSVSTLKIQRTQQEDSAVYLCASNPGQGAGEQYFGPGTRLTVT.

In its sample, this clonotype was seen many times. The CDR3 loop reads CASTPNRALSSYEQYF. Here the CDR3 DNA reads TGTGCCAGCACTCCTAACCGAGCCCTAAGCTCCTACGAGCAGTACTTC. The V gene is TRBV6-1, the J gene TRBJ2-7; no clear D gene. V was clipped by 7 bases and J by 0 bases, with 19 bases between them. This CDR3 has 16 residues. Germline assignment: CDR1 MNHNS and CDR2 SASEGT.

As to this clonotype: This could be a read error, since a much larger clone is one nucleotide away. This sequence joins TRBV29-1 and TRBJ2-1; 10 bases are a match to TRBD2. The CDR3 runs 14 residues. Unmatched junction bases numbered 7, after V lost 5 bases and J lost 6 bases. Germline values: CDR1 SQVTM, CDR2 ANQGSEA. The CDR3 DNA sequence: TGCAGCGTTCAGGAAAGCGGGAGGGTCAATGAGCAGTTCTTC. Translating gives CSVQESGRVNEQFF.